This T cell receptor beta chain was recorded in a study of T cell repertoires in cytomegalovirus infection. Study-wide background: Public TCR beta signatures provided an indication of both CMV infection and a matching HLA type.

As concerns this clonotype: Its target is unknown.

Using its own MiXCR run on the reads, TCRdb lists one record per CDR3 protein. The sample consists of approximately 500,000 distinct CDR3 sequences, approximately 15% of them appearing once. General observations from the study: CMV-specific TCR beta clonotypes restricted by HLA-C were the ones dominating the ex vivo response. Cumulative public TCR beta family frequency identified CMV carriers with the relevant HLA.

The sequence was obtained from a human donor in good health (CMV status not recorded). Some clones in this sample may be carry-over from other donors' samples. Sample: CD8+ T cells from PBMCs.

In nucleotides, the CDR3 is TGCGCCAGCAGCCCCTCAGGTGGCAGGATGATGAGCGAGCAGTACTTC. Translation: CASSPSGGRMMSEQYF. The chain links TRBV4-1 to TRBJ2-7; D is unresolved. The CDR3 runs to 16 residues. V was cut by 4 bases and J by 6 bases, with 22 bases left in between. Germline assignment: CDR1 MGHRA and CDR2 YSYEKL.